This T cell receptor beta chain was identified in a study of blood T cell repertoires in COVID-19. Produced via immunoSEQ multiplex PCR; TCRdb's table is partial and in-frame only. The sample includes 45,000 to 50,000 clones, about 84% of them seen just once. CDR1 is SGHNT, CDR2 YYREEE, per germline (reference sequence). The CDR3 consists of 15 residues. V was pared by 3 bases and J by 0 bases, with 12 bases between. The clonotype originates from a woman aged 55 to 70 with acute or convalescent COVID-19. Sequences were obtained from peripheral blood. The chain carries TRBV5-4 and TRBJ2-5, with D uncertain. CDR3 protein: CASSSSVGHQETQYF. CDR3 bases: TGTGCCAGCAGCTCCTCGGTTGGGCACCAAGAGACCCAGTACTTC. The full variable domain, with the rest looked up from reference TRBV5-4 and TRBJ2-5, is ETGVTQSPTHLIKTRGQQVTLRCSSQSGHNTVSWYQQALGQGPQFIFQYYREEENGRGNFPPRFSGLQFPNYSSELNVNALELDDSALYLCASSSSVGHQETQYFGPGTRLLVL.